The rows below give T cell receptor beta chains drawn from one sample of a study of shared clonotypes between healthy human individuals. The table came from immunoSEQ multiplex PCR; TCRdb's copy has only in-frame clones and leaves some out. Counted here are 1.5 million to 1.9 million clones, under 99% occurring once; the ten biggest clones make up roughly 0.45%. The sample was naive CD4+ T cells sorted from blood. All receptors come from a man in his thirties or forties in good health. The CDR3 runs from the conserved cysteine through the conserved F or W. A D gene is named only where the DNA matches it firmly. Some rows have no size entry. The others give once, few or many, or a class for an expanded clone.

J	V	D	size	CDR3	DNA
TRBJ2-7	TRBV5-1	TRBD2	.	CASSSPLSGRQVYEQYF	TGCGCCAGCAGCTCGCCCCTTAGCGGGAGGCAGGTCTACGAGCAGTACTTC
TRBJ1-1	TRBV11-2	.	.	CASSLGPGVHMNTEAFF	TGTGCCAGCAGCTTAGGCCCGGGGGTCCATATGAACACTGAAGCTTTCTTT
TRBJ2-5	TRBV5-8	.	.	CASSLAEQETQYF	TGTGCCAGCAGCTTAGCGGAGCAAGAGACCCAGTACTTC
TRBJ1-4	TRBV29-1	TRBD1	.	CSAAPDRGDATNEKLFF	TGCAGCGCTGCCCCGGACAGGGGCGATGCAACTAATGAAAAACTGTTTTTT
TRBJ2-5	TRBV5-1	TRBD2	.	CASSEATSVKTQYF	TGCGCCAGCAGCGAGGCGACTAGCGTAAAGACCCAGTACTTC
TRBJ2-7	TRBV6-6	TRBD1	.	CASSPDRDRTYEQYF	TGTGCCAGCAGCCCTGACCGGGACAGAACCTACGAGCAGTACTTC
TRBJ2-1	TRBV30	.	once	CAWSVGRGRDNEQFF	TGTGCCTGGAGTGTCGGCAGGGGTAGGGACAATGAGCAGTTCTTC
TRBJ2-3	TRBV7-6	TRBD2	.	CASSLVLLSTSGREHTDTQYF	TGTGCCAGCAGCTTAGTTTTATTATCGACTAGCGGGAGGGAACACACAGATACGCAGTATTTT
TRBJ2-4	TRBV11-2	TRBD1	.	CASSRLGQENIQYF	TGTGCCAGCAGCCGCCTAGGACAGGAAAACATTCAGTACTTC
TRBJ1-2	TRBV28	TRBD1	.	CASSLVPGQSARYTF	TGTGCCAGCAGTTTAGTTCCGGGACAGTCTGCCCGCTACACCTTC
TRBJ2-1	TRBV6-6	TRBD1	.	CASSYESDRNNEQFF	TGTGCCAGCAGTTATGAGTCGGACAGGAACAATGAGCAGTTCTTC
TRBJ1-3	TRBV9	.	.	CASSPRGGREGNTIYF	TGTGCCAGCAGCCCCCGGGGAGGGCGAGAGGGAAACACCATATATTTT
TRBJ2-2	TRBV11-3	.	.	CASSKNTGELFF	TGTGCCAGCAGCAAGAACACCGGGGAGCTGTTTTTT
TRBJ2-5	TRBV5-1	.	.	CASSLPAQETQYF	TGCGCCAGCAGCTTGCCAGCCCAGGAGACCCAGTACTTC
TRBJ2-1	TRBV10-3	TRBD1	.	CAIRKQGSSYNEQFF	TGTGCCATCAGAAAACAGGGGTCCTCCTACAATGAGCAGTTCTTC
TRBJ1-2	TRBV13	.	.	CASSLGGPYGYTF	TGTGCCAGCAGCCTAGGGGGACCCTATGGCTACACCTTC
TRBJ2-3	TRBV6-5	.	.	CASSYPPSDTQYF	TGTGCCAGCAGTTACCCCCCGTCTGATACGCAGTATTTT
TRBJ2-2	TRBV7-9	TRBD1	.	CASRHDRGPDGELFF	TGTGCCAGCAGGCACGACAGGGGGCCCGACGGGGAGCTGTTTTTT
TRBJ2-2	TRBV29-1	.	.	CSVSAGPGNTGELFF	TGCAGCGTCAGTGCGGGCCCAGGGAACACCGGGGAGCTGTTTTTT
TRBJ2-2	TRBV5-4	TRBD1	.	CASSLNRGRSGELFF	TGTGCCAGCAGCTTGAACAGGGGTCGTTCCGGGGAGCTGTTTTTT
TRBJ2-5	TRBV7-2	.	.	CASSLVPPARGQETQYF	TGTGCCAGCAGCTTAGTACCCCCGGCAAGGGGCCAAGAGACCCAGTACTTC
TRBJ2-3	TRBV7-8	TRBD2	.	CASRVDRLAGQRDTQYF	TGTGCCAGCAGGGTTGACCGACTAGCGGGGCAAAGGGATACGCAGTATTTT
TRBJ2-1	TRBV4-3	TRBD1	.	CASSQGGTGEYNEQFF	TGCGCCAGCAGCCAAGGCGGGACAGGCGAATACAATGAGCAGTTCTTC
TRBJ2-3	TRBV5-1	TRBD2	.	CASSLLAGGTDTQYF	TGCGCCAGCAGCTTGCTAGCGGGAGGGACAGATACGCAGTATTTT
TRBJ2-1	TRBV2	.	.	CASSYYNEQFF	TGTGCCAGCAGTTACTACAATGAGCAGTTCTTC
TRBJ2-1	TRBV7-9	.	once	CASRRGEQFF	TGTGCCAGCAGACGAGGGGAGCAGTTCTTC
TRBJ2-3	TRBV7-9	.	once	CASSFRSRTGTDTQYF	TGTGCCAGCAGCTTTCGCTCTCGAACTGGCACAGATACGCAGTATTTT
TRBJ2-5	TRBV5-1	TRBD1	.	CASSLGDRGNGETQYF	TGCGCCAGCAGCTTGGGAGACAGGGGAAACGGGGAGACCCAGTACTTC
TRBJ2-1	TRBV6-5	TRBD2	.	CASSYSEAGALEQFF	TGTGCCAGCAGTTACTCTGAAGCGGGAGCCCTTGAGCAGTTCTTC
TRBJ2-7	TRBV9	.	.	CASSPSPELSREQYF	TGTGCCAGCAGCCCCAGCCCGGAATTGAGTCGCGAGCAGTACTTC
TRBJ1-2	TRBV5-1	.	.	CASSLRGEVNYGYTF	TGCGCCAGCAGCTTGCGAGGGGAAGTTAACTATGGCTACACCTTC
TRBJ2-1	TRBV18	.	.	CASSSTPGGSYNEQFF	TGTGCCAGCTCATCAACGCCCGGGGGCTCCTACAATGAGCAGTTCTTC
TRBJ1-1	TRBV10-3	.	.	CAISDRDTMNTEAFF	TGTGCCATCAGTGACCGGGACACCATGAACACTGAAGCTTTCTTT
TRBJ2-1	TRBV18	.	.	CASSPGAGNTYNEQFF	TGTGCCAGCTCCCCAGGGGCGGGTAACACCTACAATGAGCAGTTCTTC
TRBJ1-2	TRBV5-1	.	.	CASSYIPPDREGYTF	TGCGCCAGCAGCTACATTCCCCCGGACCGAGAGGGCTACACCTTC
TRBJ2-7	TRBV5-6	.	.	CASSSTGQFDRQYF	TGTGCCAGCAGCTCGACTGGACAGTTTGACAGGCAGTACTTC
TRBJ2-7	TRBV13	TRBD2	.	CASSLLREGNYEQYF	TGTGCCAGCAGCTTACTCCGGGAGGGAAACTACGAGCAGTACTTC
TRBJ2-1	TRBV27	.	.	CASSNPGGDEQFF	TGTGCCAGCAGTAACCCCGGCGGCGATGAGCAGTTCTTC
TRBJ2-5	TRBV18	.	.	CATAAGRAETQYF	TGTGCCACCGCTGCGGGACGCGCGGAGACCCAGTACTTC
TRBJ2-5	TRBV5-6	TRBD2	.	CASSLGRAETQYF	TGTGCCAGCAGCTTAGGGAGGGCAGAGACCCAGTACTTC
TRBJ2-7	TRBV27	.	.	CASSLQPDRAYEQYF	TGTGCCAGCAGTCTTCAACCGGACAGAGCCTACGAGCAGTACTTC
TRBJ2-7	TRBV13	TRBD1	.	CASSRTGSYEQYF	TGTGCCAGCAGCCGGACAGGGTCCTACGAGCAGTACTTC
TRBJ2-3	TRBV30	.	.	CAWSVGTTNNGDTQYF	TGTGCCTGGAGTGTGGGAACTACGAACAACGGAGATACGCAGTATTTT
TRBJ2-3	TRBV6-6	.	.	CASSYSSTGSDTQYF	TGTGCCAGCAGTTACTCATCGACAGGTTCAGATACGCAGTATTTT
TRBJ2-7	TRBV28	.	.	CASQGYEQYF	TGTGCCAGCCAGGGTTACGAGCAGTACTTC
TRBJ2-2	TRBV27	.	.	CASSFRRPENTGELFF	TGTGCCAGCAGTTTTCGCCGCCCAGAGAACACCGGGGAGCTGTTTTTT
TRBJ1-3	TRBV2	.	.	CASGSRINRSTIYF	TGTGCCAGCGGATCACGCATAAACAGGAGCACCATATATTTT
TRBJ1-2	TRBV11-2	.	.	CASSPLETDGRAANYGYTF	TGTGCCAGCAGCCCGTTAGAGACGGACGGCCGTGCAGCTAACTATGGCTACACCTTC
TRBJ2-3	TRBV7-9	.	.	CASSLVGSGSSTDTQYF	TGTGCCAGCAGCTTAGTCGGTTCGGGTTCTAGCACAGATACGCAGTATTTT
TRBJ2-1	TRBV19	.	.	CASSTRLSALYEQFF	TGTGCCAGTAGTACGAGGCTATCCGCCCTCTATGAGCAGTTCTTC
TRBJ2-7	TRBV30	.	.	CAWSTRPGYEQYF	TGTGCCTGGAGTACACGACCGGGCTACGAGCAGTACTTC
TRBJ2-2	TRBV4-3	.	once	CASSQDRAWGTGELFF	TGCGCCAGCAGCCAAGATCGGGCCTGGGGCACCGGGGAGCTGTTTTTT
TRBJ2-3	TRBV5-1	TRBD2	.	CASSRLADGTTDTQYF	TGCGCCAGCAGCAGACTAGCGGATGGGACCACAGATACGCAGTATTTT